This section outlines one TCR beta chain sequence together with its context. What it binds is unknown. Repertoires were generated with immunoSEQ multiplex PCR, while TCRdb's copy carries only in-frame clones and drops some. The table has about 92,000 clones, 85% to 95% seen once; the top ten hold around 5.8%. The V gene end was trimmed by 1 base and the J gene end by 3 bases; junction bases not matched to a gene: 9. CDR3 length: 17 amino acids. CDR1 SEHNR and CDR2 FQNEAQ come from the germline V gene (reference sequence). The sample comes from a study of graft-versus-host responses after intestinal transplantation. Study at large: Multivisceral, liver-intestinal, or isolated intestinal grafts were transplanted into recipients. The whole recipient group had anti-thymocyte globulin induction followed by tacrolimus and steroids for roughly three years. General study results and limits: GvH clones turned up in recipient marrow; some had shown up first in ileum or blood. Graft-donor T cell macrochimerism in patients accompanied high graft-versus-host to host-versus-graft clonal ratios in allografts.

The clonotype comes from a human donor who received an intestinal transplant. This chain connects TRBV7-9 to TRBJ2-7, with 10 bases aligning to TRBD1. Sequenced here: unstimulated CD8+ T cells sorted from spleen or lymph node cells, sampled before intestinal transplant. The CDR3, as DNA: TGTGCCAGCAGCTTAGGGGGAGCGGGACAGGGGTTCTACGAGCAGTACTTC. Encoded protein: CASSLGGAGQGFYEQYF. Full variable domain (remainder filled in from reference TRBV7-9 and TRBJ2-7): DTGVSQNPRHKITKRGQNVTFRCDPISEHNRLYWYRQTLGQGPEFLTYFQNEAQLEKSRLLSDRFSAERPKGSFSTLEIQRTEQGDSAMYLCASSLGGAGQGFYEQYFGPGTRLTVT.